This T cell receptor beta chain was sequenced for a study of T cells after yellow fever vaccination. Points from the study as a whole: Of the clonotypes, a small share occurred in both CD4 and CD8 compartments. Booster samples showed a return of most primary-vaccination clones (about 96% CD4, 85% to 90% CD8). Faster peaking, at day 5 versus 15, marked a secondary response that was weaker.

TCRdb independently ran MiXCR on the 5' RACE reads; one entry per CDR3 protein. The sample shows 120,000 to 150,000 distinct CDR3 sequences, 7.7% of them seen only once. CDR1 SGHTA and CDR2 FQGNSA come from the germline V gene. The V and J ends lost 0 bases and 9 bases respectively, with 8 bases between them. The CDR3 length is 12 residues. This clonotype was counted many times. Its antigen is undetermined. The sequencing here drew on CD4+ T cells sorted from PBMCs, taken 5 days after the yellow fever booster vaccination. The chain employs TRBV7-2 and TRBJ2-5; D is unclear. The receptor comes from a man aged 25-45 years who received the YFV17D yellow fever vaccine. This CDR3 is CASSLAPGAQYF. CDR3 in DNA: TGTGCCAGCAGCTTAGCCCCTGGTGCCCAGTACTTC.